The next 29 T cell receptor beta chains were all read from a single sample in a study of T cells in Graves' hyperthyroidism and ophthalmopathy. Using RNA transcripts as the source, TCR beta CDR3 regions were amplified. An initial round of RT-PCR targeting the TCR CDR3 relied on the HTBI primer set. TCRdb redid the calling of the multiplex PCR reads with MiXCR, one entry per CDR3 protein. The sample lists roughly 530,000 distinct CDR3 sequences, roughly a sixth occurring once. The sequenced sample was blood. The receptors come from a woman between 18 and 29 years old with Graves' ophthalmopathy.

This clonotype was seen repeatedly, ten times or more. V is TRBV28 and J is TRBJ1-2, with D possibly TRBD1 on 6 matching bases. Trimming pared 6 bases from V and 1 base from J, leaving 9 bases between. The CDR3 covers 13 residues. The germline V gene has CDR1 MDHEN and CDR2 SYDVKM. The CDR3 sequence: CASRDSLNYGYTF. The CDR3 coding sequence is TGTGCCAGCAGGGACAGCCTTAACTATGGCTACACCTTC.

In this sample, this clonotype turned up many times. This sequence joins TRBV5-1 and TRBJ1-1; 7 positions agree with TRBD1. This CDR3 has 14 amino acids. The germline gives CDR1 SGHRS, CDR2 YFSETQ. The J segment lost 1 base and the V segment lost 4 bases, leaving 4 bases of the junction unmatched. The CDR3 nucleotides read TGCGCCAGCAGCGACAGGGTTGCGAACACTGAAGCTTTCTTT. Translation gives CASSDRVANTEAFF.

This clonotype was seen repeatedly, ten times or more. This rearrangement joins TRBV30 to TRBJ1-1, with D possibly being TRBD1 (6 bases). The CDR3 runs 11 residues. Trimming left V 7 bases short and J 7 bases short, with 13 bases between. In germline, CDR1 is GTSNPN, CDR2 SVGIG (reference sequence). CDR3 amino acids: CAYVGTHEAFF. The CDR3 DNA sequence: TGTGCCTACGTAGGGACACATGAAGCTTTCTTT.

There are a few counts of this clonotype. The chain combines TRBV27 with TRBJ1-2; no firm D call. Germline V gene data show CDR1 as MNHEY and CDR2 as SMNVEV (reference sequence). Trimming left V 2 bases short and J 2 bases short, with 6 bases between. The CDR3 length is 13 residues. CDR3 protein: CASSLRLNYGYTF. The CDR3 DNA reads as TGTGCCAGCAGTTTAAGATTAAACTATGGCTACACCTTC.

This clonotype appeared once. The V call is TRBV27, the J call TRBJ2-1; possibly TRBD1 for D (5 bases). The CDR3 consists of 15 residues. The V and J ends lost 5 bases and 7 bases respectively, with 18 bases between them. Germline V gives CDR1 MNHEY, CDR2 SMNVEV (reference sequence). The CDR3 DNA sequence: TGTGCCAGCAGTCCCAGGGTTGGGGTAGGGAATGAGCAGTTCTTC. This sequence encodes CASSPRVGVGNEQFF.

This clonotype came up many times. The chain combines TRBV30 with TRBJ1-1; D not resolved. Germline-derived CDR1 and CDR2 are GTSNPN and SVGIG (reference sequence). Trimming took off 2 bases at V and 3 bases at J, with 13 bases between the two ends. The CDR3 is 14 amino acids. The CDR3 nucleotides are TGTGCCTGGAGTCCACGCAGCGCGTACACTGAAGCTTTCTTT. Its translation is CAWSPRSAYTEAFF.

The J gene is TRBJ2-1, the V gene TRBV29-1, with 7 bases matching TRBD2. Germline-derived CDR1 and CDR2 are SQVTM and ANQGSEA. With V trimmed by 5 bases and J by 1 base, 8 bases remained unmatched. This CDR3 is 15 amino acids long. The CDR3 DNA follows: TGCAGCGTTCGACGGGGCGGGAGTTCCTACAATGAGCAGTTCTTC. It yields the protein CSVRRGGSSYNEQFF.

This chain links TRBV6-4 with TRBJ1-1; no reliable D call. Trimming took 5 bases from V and 8 from J, leaving 15 bases between them. The CDR3 loop spans 13 amino acids. Germline CDR1 MRHNA, CDR2 SNTAGT. The CDR3 region has the DNA TGTGCCAGCAGTTCCTCCGAGGGCAGAGAAGCTTTCTTT. Amino acid sequence: CASSSSEGREAFF.

The chain couples TRBV25-1 to TRBJ1-6, with 7 nucleotides matching TRBD1. The J segment lost 8 bases and the V segment lost 1 base, leaving 11 bases of the junction unmatched. The CDR3 length is 17 residues. The germline gives CDR1 MGHDK, CDR2 SYGVNS. This CDR3 is CASSEFSGTVPHSPLHF. The CDR3 bases are TGTGCCAGCAGTGAATTCTCCGGGACAGTACCCCATTCACCCCTCCACTTT.

The table lists this clonotype with many counts. V is TRBV28 and J is TRBJ1-2, with D maybe TRBD1 (5 bases). The CDR3 covers 14 residues. Trimming cost V 5 bases and J 7 bases, with 17 bases left between them. The germline gives CDR1 MDHEN, CDR2 SYDVKM. The CDR3 loop reads CASSKQLQVGGYTF. CDR3 DNA: TGTGCCAGCAGTAAACAACTACAGGTCGGTGGCTACACCTTC.

This clonotype was found a few times. The chain combines TRBV4-1 with TRBJ1-5, with 9 bases matching TRBD1. V shed 3 bases and J 0 bases; nucleotides not matched to a gene: 12. Germline V CDR1 and CDR2: MGHRA, YSYEKL. The CDR3 contains 19 residues. The CDR3 protein is CASSHKTGTGIYSNQPQHF. The CDR3 coding sequence is TGCGCCAGCAGCCATAAAACCGGGACAGGGATTTATAGCAATCAGCCCCAGCATTTT.

Ten or more counts support this clonotype. The V and J genes are TRBV7-3 and TRBJ2-3; a weak D match, TRBD1 (5 bases). Germline V gene lookup returns CDR1 SGHTA and CDR2 FQGTGA. The CDR3 runs to 13 residues. V was cut by 5 bases and J by 5 bases, with 11 bases left in between. The DNA for the CDR3 is TGTGCCAGCAGCCGGTGGACAAAAGATACGCAGTATTTT. Translating it yields CASSRWTKDTQYF.

This clonotype was counted only a few times. This chain links TRBV4-1 with TRBJ2-7; TRBD2 matches 7 bases. V was pared by 4 bases and J by 2 bases, with 8 bases of the junction left unmatched. From germline, CDR1 is MGHRA and CDR2 YSYEKL. The CDR3 contains 15 residues. The CDR3 DNA reads TGCGCCAGCAGCCCTCGGGCTAGCGGCCCCTACGAGCAGTACTTC. This translates into CASSPRASGPYEQYF.

This clonotype was detected many times. The V gene is TRBV20-1, the J gene TRBJ2-7, with 7 nucleotides matching TRBD1. In germline, CDR1 is DFQATT, CDR2 SNEGSKA (reference sequence). V gave up 6 bases and J gave up 1 base; unmatched junction bases: 9. The CDR3 runs to 14 residues. The CDR3 DNA reads as TGCAGTGCAATAAGCGGACAGGCTTCCTACGAGCAGTACTTC. The encoded protein is CSAISGQASYEQYF.

This clonotype has a handful of counts. The chain combines TRBV11-3 with TRBJ2-3, with D possibly matching TRBD2 (6 bases). The CDR3 length is 16 residues. CDR1 is SGHNT and CDR2 is YENEEA in the germline V gene. Trimming removed 0 bases at V and 6 bases at J, with 16 bases between. The CDR3 bases are TGTGCCAGCAGCTTAGATATCCGTGGGGGGTACGATACGCAGTATTTT. Translation: CASSLDIRGGYDTQYF.

This clonotype was recorded at least ten times. The rearrangement uses TRBV6-1 and TRBJ2-7; 10 nucleotides agree with TRBD2. Germline V CDR1 and CDR2: MNHNS, SASEGT. V shed 4 bases and J 1 base; nucleotides not matched to a gene: 4. CDR3 length: 15 amino acids. Here the CDR3 DNA reads TGTGCCAGCAGTGGGGAACTAGCGGGGTCCTACGAGCAGTACTTC. Protein: CASSGELAGSYEQYF.

This clonotype was counted ten times or more. The chain is built from TRBV20-1 and TRBJ2-3, with D uncertain. V lost 3 bases, J lost 8 bases, and 12 bases lay in between. This CDR3 comprises 12 residues. The germline CDR1 and CDR2 sequences are DFQATT and SNEGSKA (reference sequence). CDR3 in amino acids: CSARDPDVTQYF. CDR3 sequence (DNA): TGCAGTGCTAGGGATCCGGACGTTACGCAGTATTTT.

The chain couples TRBV19 to TRBJ1-2, with 8 bases fitting TRBD1. This CDR3 is 14 amino acids long. CDR1 is LNHDA, CDR2 SQIVND, per germline (reference sequence). Trimming took 7 bases from V and 7 from J; bases not matched to a gene: 11. Here the CDR3 DNA reads TGTGCCAGTACCCCCTGGACAGGGTCCGTTGGCTACACCTTC. Translated: CASTPWTGSVGYTF.

The CDR3 coding sequence is TGTGCCAGCAGCCAAATAGGGCGCGGAAACACCATATATTTT. Residues: CASSQIGRGNTIYF. The chain joins TRBV4-2 to TRBJ1-3, with D unresolved. The CDR3 loop spans 14 amino acids. The ends were cut back, 2 bases at V and 4 bases at J, with 9 bases in the middle. Germline V gene data show CDR1 as LGHNA and CDR2 as YNFKEQ.

The chain carries TRBV15 and TRBJ2-5, with 14 bases fitting TRBD2. J was trimmed by 5 bases and V by 3 bases; bases with no gene match: 17. Germline assignment: CDR1 LNHNV and CDR2 YYDKDF (reference sequence). This CDR3 spans 20 amino acids. Written as DNA, the CDR3 is TGTGCCACCAGCAGCTCAACCGGGACTAGCGGGAGATTGGGAGGGGAGACCCAGTACTTC. It codes for CATSSSTGTSGRLGGETQYF.

This clonotype was found many times. V usage is TRBV20-1 and J usage is TRBJ2-3; perhaps D is TRBD1 or TRBD2 (5 bases each). The CDR3 consists of 13 residues. Looked up from germline, CDR1 is DFQATT and CDR2 is SNEGSKA (reference sequence). Trimming pared 6 bases from V and 4 bases from J, leaving 14 bases between. CDR3 loop: CSAPGPSADTQYF. CDR3 nucleotide sequence: TGCAGTGCCCCGGGACCAAGCGCAGATACGCAGTATTTT.

The genes are TRBV30 and TRBJ2-4, with TRBD2 as a possible D gene (6 bases). CDR3 length: 13 residues. V lost 4 bases and J lost 5, with 12 bases in between. Germline CDR1 GTSNPN, CDR2 SVGIG (reference sequence). DNA for the CDR3: TGTGCCTGGAATGGAGGGGCGGAAAACATTCAGTACTTC. It yields the protein CAWNGGAENIQYF.

This clonotype was observed at least ten times. This chain joins TRBV7-8 and TRBJ2-7; 10 positions match TRBD2. The CDR3 extends over 16 amino acids. Germline CDR1 and CDR2: SGHVS and FQNEAQ. V lost 1 base, J lost 5 bases, and 8 bases stayed unmatched. Here the CDR3 reads CASSLEFASGSNEQYF. In DNA, the CDR3 is TGTGCCAGCAGCTTAGAGTTTGCTAGCGGGAGCAACGAGCAGTACTTC.

This clonotype was found many times. The genes are TRBV7-9 and TRBJ2-1, with 8 bases aligning to TRBD1. Germline V CDR1 and CDR2: SEHNR, FQNEAQ (reference sequence). V lost 5 bases, J lost 1 base, and 4 bases stayed unmatched. The CDR3 spans 15 residues. CDR3 loop: CASSLGDRSYNEQFF. The CDR3 DNA reads TGTGCCAGCAGCCTGGGGGACAGGTCCTACAATGAGCAGTTCTTC.

This clonotype appeared a few times. V usage is TRBV10-3 and J usage is TRBJ2-5; TRBD1 agrees at 11 bases. Germline CDR1 is ENHRY and CDR2 is SYGVKD. The CDR3 totals 15 residues. Losses at the gene ends were 5 bases for V and 2 bases for J; bases not matched to a gene: 4. Written as DNA, the CDR3 is TGTGCCATCAGTATGGACAGGGGGCTTCAAGAGACCCAGTACTTC. Translation gives CAISMDRGLQETQYF.

The rearrangement links TRBV28 to TRBJ2-5; D might be TRBD2 (6 bases). Trimming pared 8 bases from V and 3 bases from J, leaving 13 bases between. CDR1 and CDR2 from the germline V gene are MDHEN and SYDVKM. CDR3 length equals 13 residues. The CDR3 sequence is CASGGSGKETQYF. The DNA for the CDR3 is TGTGCCAGCGGGGGGTCAGGAAAAGAGACCCAGTACTTC.

This clonotype was recorded many times. This chain links TRBV3-1 with TRBJ2-3; D gene uncertain. Trimming took 1 base from V and 6 from J, leaving 14 bases between them. The CDR3 consists of 15 residues. The germline V gene encodes CDR1 LGHDT and CDR2 YNNKEL (reference sequence). The CDR3 DNA reads TGTGCCAGCAGCCAAGCTTCGATCACACTGGATACGCAGTATTTT. It codes for CASSQASITLDTQYF.

The rearrangement links TRBV27 to TRBJ1-1, with unresolved D. This CDR3 is 15 amino acids long. CDR1 and CDR2 from the germline V gene are MNHEY and SMNVEV (reference sequence). V was clipped by 5 bases and J by 0 bases, with 13 bases between them. The CDR3 sequence is CASSTIRHLNTEAFF. The CDR3 DNA reads TGTGCCAGCAGTACTATAAGACATTTGAACACTGAAGCTTTCTTT.

The chain couples TRBV6-2 or TRBV6-3 to TRBJ2-2; TRBD2 matches 8 bases. This CDR3 has 14 amino acids. Germline-derived CDR1 and CDR2 are MNHEY and SVGEGT. The ends lost 5 bases at V and 5 bases at J; junction bases unmatched: 4. The CDR3: CASSIGGDTGELFF. The CDR3 region has the DNA TGTGCCAGCAGTATCGGGGGGGATACCGGGGAGCTGTTTTTT.